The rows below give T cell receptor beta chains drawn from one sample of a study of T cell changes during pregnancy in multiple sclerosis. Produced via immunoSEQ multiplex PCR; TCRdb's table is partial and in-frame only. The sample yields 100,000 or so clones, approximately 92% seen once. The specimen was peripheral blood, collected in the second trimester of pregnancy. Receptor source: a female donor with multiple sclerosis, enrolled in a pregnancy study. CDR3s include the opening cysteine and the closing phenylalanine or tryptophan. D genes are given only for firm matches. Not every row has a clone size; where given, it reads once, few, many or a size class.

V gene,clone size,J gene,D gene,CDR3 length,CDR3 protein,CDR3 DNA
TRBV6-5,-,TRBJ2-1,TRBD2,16,CASSYSSGSGSNEQFF,TGTGCCAGCAGTTACTCTAGCGGGAGTGGCTCGAATGAGCAGTTCTTC
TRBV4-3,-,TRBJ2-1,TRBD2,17,CASSQEFGGSGGSQQFF,TGCGCCAGCAGCCAAGAGTTTGGGGGTAGCGGGGGAAGCCAGCAGTTCTTC
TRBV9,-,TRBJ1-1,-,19,CASSVEGVPLEGPNTEAFF,TGTGCCAGCAGCGTAGAAGGAGTTCCTTTGGAGGGGCCCAACACTGAAGCTTTCTTT
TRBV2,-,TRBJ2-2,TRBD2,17,CASSDGSGGLNTGELFF,TGTGCCAGCAGTGACGGTTCGGGAGGGCTGAACACCGGGGAGCTGTTTTTT
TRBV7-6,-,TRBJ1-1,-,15,CASSLGAALNTEAFF,TGTGCCAGCAGCTTAGGAGCGGCCTTGAACACTGAAGCTTTCTTT
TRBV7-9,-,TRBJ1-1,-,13,CASTFAGGVEAFF,TGTGCCAGCACCTTTGCGGGGGGCGTTGAAGCTTTCTTT
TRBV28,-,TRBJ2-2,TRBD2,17,CASSQPGLAGAAGELFF,TGTGCCAGCAGCCAGCCCGGACTAGCGGGAGCGGCCGGGGAGCTGTTTTTT
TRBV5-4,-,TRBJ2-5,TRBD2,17,CASSLVVGGRRQETQYF,TGTGCCAGCAGCTTGGTTGTTGGCGGGAGGAGGCAAGAGACCCAGTACTTC
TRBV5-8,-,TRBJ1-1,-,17,CASSLGGSRDRGTEAFF,TGTGCCAGCAGCTTGGGAGGGAGTAGGGATCGGGGCACTGAAGCTTTCTTT
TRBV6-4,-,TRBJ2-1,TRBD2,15,CASSDGTSGGGEQFF,TGTGCCAGCAGTGACGGGACTAGCGGGGGGGGTGAGCAGTTCTTC
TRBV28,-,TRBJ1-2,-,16,CASSRIVRRMNYGYTF,TGTGCCAGCAGTCGGATAGTTCGGAGGATGAACTATGGCTACACCTTC
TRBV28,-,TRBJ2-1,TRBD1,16,CASRTHQGTGDNEQFF,TGTGCCAGCAGAACCCATCAAGGGACAGGGGACAATGAGCAGTTCTTC
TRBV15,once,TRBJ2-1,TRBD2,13,CATSRDKLAGRFF,TGTGCCACCAGCAGAGATAAGCTAGCGGGGCGGTTCTTC
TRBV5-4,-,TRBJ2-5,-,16,CASSRPAGYGQETQYF,TGTGCCAGCAGCCGCCCGGCAGGGTATGGTCAAGAGACCCAGTACTTC
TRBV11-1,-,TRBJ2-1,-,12,CASSLSLNEQFF,TGTGCCAGCAGCTTGTCCCTCAATGAGCAGTTCTTC
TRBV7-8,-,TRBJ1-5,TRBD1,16,CASSLDRGTVDQPQHF,TGTGCCAGCAGCTTAGATCGCGGGACAGTGGATCAGCCCCAGCATTTT
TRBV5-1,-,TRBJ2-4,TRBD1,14,CASARGTGKNIQYF,TGCGCCAGCGCGAGGGGGACAGGGAAAAACATTCAGTACTTC
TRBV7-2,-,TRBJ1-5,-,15,CASSLDPVSDQPQHF,TGTGCCAGCAGCTTAGATCCCGTAAGCGATCAGCCCCAGCATTTT
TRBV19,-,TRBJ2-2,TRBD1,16,CASSANRGQYTGELFF,TGTGCCAGTAGTGCCAACAGGGGGCAGTACACCGGGGAGCTGTTTTTT
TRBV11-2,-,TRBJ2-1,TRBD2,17,CASSPRVAGTHGNEQFF,TGTGCCAGCAGCCCCAGAGTAGCGGGAACCCACGGAAATGAGCAGTTCTTC
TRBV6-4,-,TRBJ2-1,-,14,CASSDGRGQGEQFF,TGTGCCAGCAGTGACGGCAGGGGCCAGGGTGAGCAGTTCTTC
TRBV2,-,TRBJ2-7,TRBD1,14,CASSPDRISHEQYF,TGTGCCAGCAGCCCGGACAGGATTTCTCACGAGCAGTACTTC
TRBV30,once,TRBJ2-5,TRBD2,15,CAWSGTGGNTETQYF,TGTGCCTGGAGTGGGACGGGAGGGAACACAGAGACCCAGTACTTC
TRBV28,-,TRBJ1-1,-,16,CASSLPVGHMNTEAFF,TGTGCCAGCAGTTTACCGGTGGGACACATGAACACTGAAGCTTTCTTT
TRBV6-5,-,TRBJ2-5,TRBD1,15,CASSSPGQGWETQYF,TGTGCCAGCAGTTCCCCGGGACAGGGGTGGGAGACCCAGTACTTC
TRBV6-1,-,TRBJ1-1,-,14,CASSAMVRGTEAFF,TGTGCCAGCAGTGCTATGGTAAGGGGCACTGAAGCTTTCTTT
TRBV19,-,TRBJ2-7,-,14,CASSISGGDYEQYF,TGTGCCAGTAGTATCAGTGGCGGGGACTACGAGCAGTACTTC
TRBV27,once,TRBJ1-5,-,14,CASSFRGSNQPQHF,TGTGCCAGCAGTTTCCGAGGTAGCAATCAGCCCCAGCATTTT
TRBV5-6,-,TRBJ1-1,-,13,CAYTRGTDTEAFF,TGTGCCTACACCCGGGGTACAGACACTGAAGCTTTCTTT
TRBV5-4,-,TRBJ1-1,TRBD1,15,CASSSYNRGITEAFF,TGTGCCAGCAGCTCTTATAACAGGGGAATCACTGAAGCTTTCTTT
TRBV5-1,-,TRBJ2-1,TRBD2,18,CASSSIGLAGGPFSEQFF,TGCGCCAGCAGCTCCATCGGGCTAGCGGGAGGGCCATTCAGTGAGCAGTTCTTC